This TCR beta chain was recorded in a study of T cell changes during pregnancy in multiple sclerosis. In germline, CDR1 is SGDLS, CDR2 YYNGEE. Between the trimmed V and J ends, which lost 0 bases and 8 bases, there was a span of 18 bases. CDR3 length: 16 amino acids. TCRdb's copy holds only in-frame clones and misses some; the assay was immunoSEQ multiplex PCR. Counted here are tens of thousands of clones, approximately 92% occurring once; the ten biggest clones make up more than 2%. This clone has just one count. The TCR sequence derives from a female donor with multiple sclerosis, enrolled in a pregnancy study. The V gene is TRBV9, the J gene TRBJ2-1; perhaps TRBD2 as D (5 bases). The input for sequencing was peripheral blood, taken after pregnancy. DNA of the CDR3: TGTGCCAGCAGCGTAGCGAGACTACGGTCCGGCGATGAGCAGTTCTTC. This encodes CASSVARLRSGDEQFF.